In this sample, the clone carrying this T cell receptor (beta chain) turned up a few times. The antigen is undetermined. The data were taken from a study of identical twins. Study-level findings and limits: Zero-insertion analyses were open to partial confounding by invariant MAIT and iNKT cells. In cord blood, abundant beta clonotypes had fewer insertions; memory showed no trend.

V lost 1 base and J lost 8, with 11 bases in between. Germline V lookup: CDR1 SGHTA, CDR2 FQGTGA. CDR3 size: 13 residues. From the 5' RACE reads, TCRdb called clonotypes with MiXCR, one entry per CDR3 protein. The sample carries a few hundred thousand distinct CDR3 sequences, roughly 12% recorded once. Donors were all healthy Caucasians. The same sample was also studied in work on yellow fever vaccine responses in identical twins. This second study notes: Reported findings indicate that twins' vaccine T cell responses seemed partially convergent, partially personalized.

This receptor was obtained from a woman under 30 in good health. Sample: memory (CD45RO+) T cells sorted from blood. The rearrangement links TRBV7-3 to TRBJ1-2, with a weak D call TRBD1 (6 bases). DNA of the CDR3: TGTGCCAGCAGCTTAATGGGGGGCGTCGGCTACACCTTC. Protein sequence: CASSLMGGVGYTF.